This record looks at one T cell receptor beta chain sequence and its context. The sample belongs to a study of T cell responses to AZD1222 COVID-19 vaccine. The method was immunoSEQ multiplex PCR; TCRdb's version includes in-frame clones alone and lacks a portion of them. The sample contains over 75,000 clones, roughly 85% of which appear only once. The CDR3 runs to 15 residues. The TCR was taken from an adult who received the AZD1222 COVID-19 vaccine. The chain links TRBV21-1 to TRBJ2-1. TRBV21-1 is labeled a pseudogene. Sequencing was performed on peripheral blood, taken 28 days after the second AZD1222 dose. The CDR3: CASSKPLGTGNEQFF. Here the CDR3 DNA reads TGTGCCAGCAGCAAACCCCTAGGGACGGGCAATGAGCAGTTCTTC.